This T cell receptor (beta chain) was sequenced in a study of blood T cell repertoires in COVID-19 (dated by TCRdb to about 2020). In terms of the full investigation: Samples covering the acute and convalescent phases of COVID-19 were provided by collaborators in the United States, Italy and Spain. The material from the prospective study consisted of cDNA or gDNA derived from T cells, B-cell-depleted T cells, or PBMCs. Subjects who had been exposed to COVID-19, were actively infected with it, or had recovered from it provided the deeply sampled blood TCRbeta repertoires that made up the dataset. The repertoires were released in a freely available public database meant as a resource for research on the immune response to SARS-CoV-2. The samples were drawn from two sources: the first 160 participants of the ongoing ImmuneRACE study, and fewer than 1,500 subjects contributed by 6 global collaborators. Nearly every sample came with metadata listing a de-identified subject ID, COVID-19 status, age in years and sex. HLA class I and class II types, where available, came from metadata supplied by the sample provider rather than from assay-based typing.

On this clone itself: Its specific antigen is unknown. No quality values exist for individual bases; no much larger clone is one base distant.

Whole blood was collected in K2EDTA tubes by collaborating institutions according to the institutions' own protocols. For TCRbeta analysis, collaborator samples were shipped as frozen whole blood, as isolated PBMCs, or as DNA extracted from either sample type. TCRbeta CDR3 regions were amplified from genomic DNA using the immunoSEQ Assay, a bias-controlled multiplex PCR. On the authors' methods: Within the assay, amplification of reference gene primers was used to estimate how many nucleated cells each sample contained. To quantify the absolute abundance of each unique TCRbeta CDR3 rearrangement, sequence reads were collapsed and filtered. Productive Simpson clonality was computed per sample as the square root of Simpson's diversity index over productive rearrangements. What TCRdb holds here is the immuneACCESS table cut down to in-frame rearrangements. Part of the clones is not present; checked against another copy, under half of the missing clones reflect an unresolved V gene, and the others are unexplained. Clonal size and the V and J genes are those of that table, whereas D and trimming came from the DNA. The sample data list some 150,000 clones, and approximately 90% of these were observed just once. About 2.5% of the sample is held by the ten biggest clonotypes.

Relative to germline, V is missing 2 bases and J is missing 6 bases, with 7 bases of the junction outside any gene match. According to the germline V gene, CDR1 reads MNHEY and CDR2 reads SVGAGI. CDR3 length: 15 amino acids, cysteine to phenylalanine. Only the CDR3 portion is preserved as DNA: 45 bases, with reading frame beginning at the first base. Paper-wide results and their limitations: How much clinical and demographic metadata was included differed by source and by participant, and the metadata was provided uncurated.

Sequenced material: peripheral blood. This chain joins TRBV6-5 to TRBJ1-2, with 9 bases in between that match TRBD1. The clonotype originates from a woman aged 65 to 85 with acute or convalescent COVID-19. The CDR3 protein is CASSYDRGDRNGYTF. The bases are TGTGCCAGCAGTTACGACAGGGGGGATCGTAATGGCTACACCTTC.